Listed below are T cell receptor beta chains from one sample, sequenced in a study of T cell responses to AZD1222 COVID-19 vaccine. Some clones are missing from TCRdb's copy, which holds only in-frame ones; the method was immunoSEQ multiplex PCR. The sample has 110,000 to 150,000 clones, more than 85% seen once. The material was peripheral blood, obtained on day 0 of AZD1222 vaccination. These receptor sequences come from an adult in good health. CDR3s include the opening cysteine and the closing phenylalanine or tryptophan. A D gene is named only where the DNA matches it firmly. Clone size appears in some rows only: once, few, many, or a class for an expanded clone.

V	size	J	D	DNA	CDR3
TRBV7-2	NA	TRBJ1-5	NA	TGTGCCAGCAGCTCAGACAGCCTTAGCAATCAGCCCCAGCATTTT	CASSSDSLSNQPQHF
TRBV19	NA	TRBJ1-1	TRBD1	TGTGCCAGTAGTACTTACAGGGGATCCACTGAAGCTTTCTTT	CASSTYRGSTEAFF
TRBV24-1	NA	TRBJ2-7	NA	TGTGCCACCAGTGGCCAGGGCTACGAGCAGTACTTC	CATSGQGYEQYF
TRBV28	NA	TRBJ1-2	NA	TGTGCCAGCAGTAACCCAAGGGACGGGTCCGATGGCTACACCTTC	CASSNPRDGSDGYTF
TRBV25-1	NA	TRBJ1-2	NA	TGTGCCAGCAGTGATCAATTTAGTCGTGGCTACACCTTC	CASSDQFSRGYTF
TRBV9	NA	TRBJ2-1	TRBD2	TGTGCCAGCAGCCCCGGACTAGCGGGAAGCTCCTACAATGAGCAGTTCTTC	CASSPGLAGSSYNEQFF
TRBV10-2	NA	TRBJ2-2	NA	TGCGCCAGCAGAATCCCGACAGGCCTGGGGGAGCTGTTTTTT	CASRIPTGLGELFF
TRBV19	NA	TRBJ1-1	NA	TGTGCCAGTAGTCTCGAGGGATCGGAAGACAGCTTTGAAGCTTTCTTT	CASSLEGSEDSFEAFF
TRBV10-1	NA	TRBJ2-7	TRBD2	TGCGCCAGCAGCGATTTGCCGGGACTATCCTACGAGCAGTACTTC	CASSDLPGLSYEQYF
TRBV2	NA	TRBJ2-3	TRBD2	TGTGCCAGCAGTGCGCCCTCTGATCTAAGCGGGAGACGAGCAGATACGCAGTATTTT	CASSAPSDLSGRRADTQYF
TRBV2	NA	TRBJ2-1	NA	TGTGCCAGCAGTGTCGTGGGAGGATTCCCTTACAATGAGCAGTTCTTC	CASSVVGGFPYNEQFF
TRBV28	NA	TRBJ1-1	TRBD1	TGTGCCAGCAGTTTATCGTTTACCGGGACAGAGAACACTGAAGCTTTCTTT	CASSLSFTGTENTEAFF
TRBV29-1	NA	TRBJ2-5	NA	TGCAGCATTATAGAGGGAGAGACCCAGTACTTC	CSIIEGETQYF
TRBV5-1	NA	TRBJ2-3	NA	TGCGCCAGCAGCTTGGTGGGTAGTCGGAACACAGATACGCAGTATTTT	CASSLVGSRNTDTQYF
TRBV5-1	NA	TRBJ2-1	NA	TGCGCCAGCAGCTTGACTAGTTCCTACAATGAGCAGTTCTTC	CASSLTSSYNEQFF
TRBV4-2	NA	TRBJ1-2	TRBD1	TGTGCCAGCAGCCAAGAGGGACAGGGGGCGAACTATGGCTACACCTTC	CASSQEGQGANYGYTF
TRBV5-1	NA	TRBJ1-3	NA	TGCGCCAGCAGCTTGGCCGTCAGCTCTGGAAACACCATATATTTT	CASSLAVSSGNTIYF
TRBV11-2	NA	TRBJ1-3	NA	TGTGCCAGCAGTCCCGGACGGCCTGGTGGAAACACCATATATTTT	CASSPGRPGGNTIYF
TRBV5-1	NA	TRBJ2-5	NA	TGCGCCAGCAGCGTACCGAACAGGGGCGGGAAGACCCAGTACTTC	CASSVPNRGGKTQYF
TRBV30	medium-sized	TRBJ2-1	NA	TGTGCCTGGAGTATTAATGAGCAGTTCTTC	CAWSINEQFF
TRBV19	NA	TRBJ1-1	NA	TGTGCCAGTAGTATAGGGGCCTACACTGAAGCTTTCTTT	CASSIGAYTEAFF
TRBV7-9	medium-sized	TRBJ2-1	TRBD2	TGTGCCAGCAGCTTATTGCTAAGCGGGAAGGTAATCAATGAGCAGTTCTTC	CASSLLLSGKVINEQFF
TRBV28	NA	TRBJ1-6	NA	TGTGCCAGCAGCCCCGGGACGGCGCTCCACTTT	CASSPGTALHF
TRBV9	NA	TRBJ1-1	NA	TGTGCCAGCAGCGTAGGAGGGATGAACACTGAAGCTTTCTTT	CASSVGGMNTEAFF
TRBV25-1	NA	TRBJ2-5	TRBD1	TGTGCCAGCAGTGAACCACAGGGGAACTACCAAGAGACCCAGTACTTC	CASSEPQGNYQETQYF
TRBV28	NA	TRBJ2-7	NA	TGTGCCAGCAAAGGGATGGGGGCGCACGAGCAGTACTTC	CASKGMGAHEQYF
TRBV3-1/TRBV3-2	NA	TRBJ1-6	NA	TGTGCCAGCAGCCTAAGACAGGACAGCTCACCCCTCCACTTT	CASSLRQDSSPLHF
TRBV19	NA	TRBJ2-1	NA	TGTGCCAGTAGTATTTCTACGGGGGCGGATGAGCAGTTCTTC	CASSISTGADEQFF
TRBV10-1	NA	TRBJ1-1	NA	TGCGCCAGCAGTGAATACCTCGGGGGCACTGAAGCTTTCTTT	CASSEYLGGTEAFF
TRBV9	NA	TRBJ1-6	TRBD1	TGTGCCAGCAGCTCGACCGGGACAGCCGATAATTCACCCCTCCACTTT	CASSSTGTADNSPLHF
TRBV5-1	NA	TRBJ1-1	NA	TGCGCCAGCAGCTTGGATGGGGGATTGAACACTGAAGCTTTCTTT	CASSLDGGLNTEAFF
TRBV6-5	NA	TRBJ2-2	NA	TGTGCCAGCAGTTCTCAGCTCAGGAACACCGGGGAGCTGTTTTTT	CASSSQLRNTGELFF
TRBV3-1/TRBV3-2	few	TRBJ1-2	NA	TGTGCCAGCAGCCAACTGGAGGGGATTAGCGCGGGCTACACCTTC	CASSQLEGISAGYTF
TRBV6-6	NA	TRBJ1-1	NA	TGTGCCAGCCAAAAACCCAACGGCGTGAACACTGAAGCTTTCTTT	CASQKPNGVNTEAFF
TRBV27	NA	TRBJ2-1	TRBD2	TGTGCCAGCAGTTTCGGACTAGCGGAGCACAATGAGCAGTTCTTC	CASSFGLAEHNEQFF
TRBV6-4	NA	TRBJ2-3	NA	TGTGCCAGCAGCCTCCTAGCTGGGAGCACAGATACGCAGTATTTT	CASSLLAGSTDTQYF
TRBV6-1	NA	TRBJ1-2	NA	TGTGCCAGCAGTGAATCATCGGGGGTGGCTGGCTACACCTTC	CASSESSGVAGYTF
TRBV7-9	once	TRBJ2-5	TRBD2	TGTGCCAGCAGCTTACCAGGGACTAGCGGGAGGGCCGGGGAGACCCAGTACTTC	CASSLPGTSGRAGETQYF
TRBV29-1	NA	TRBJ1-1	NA	TGCAGCGTTGAAGATCTGGCAGGTGTCTCAGCCTTGAACACTGAAGCTTTCTTT	CSVEDLAGVSALNTEAFF
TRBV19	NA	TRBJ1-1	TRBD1	TGTGCCAGTAGTTCCGGACAGGGGGTGACTGAAGCTTTCTTT	CASSSGQGVTEAFF
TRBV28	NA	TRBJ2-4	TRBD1	TGTGCCAGCAGTAGACCGGGACAGGCGTCAAGGGGGGCCAAAAACATTCAGTACTTC	CASSRPGQASRGAKNIQYF
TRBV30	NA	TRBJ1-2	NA	TGTGCCTGGAGTGCCCGGGGTTATGGCTACACCTTC	CAWSARGYGYTF
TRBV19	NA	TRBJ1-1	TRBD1	TGTGCCAGTAGAAGAAAGGACAGGGTGGGCACTGAAGCTTTCTTT	CASRRKDRVGTEAFF
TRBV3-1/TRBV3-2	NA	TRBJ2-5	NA	TGTGCCAGCAGCCAAGACAGCCCGAGGGCGGGAGAGACCCAGTACTTC	CASSQDSPRAGETQYF
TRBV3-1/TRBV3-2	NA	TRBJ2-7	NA	TGTGCCAGCAGCCATGACTACGAGCAGTACTTC	CASSHDYEQYF
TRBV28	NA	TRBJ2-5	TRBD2	TGTGCCAGCACTCTAGCGGGAGTGGTAGAGACCCAGTACTTC	CASTLAGVVETQYF
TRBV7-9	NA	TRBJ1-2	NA	TGTGCCAGCAGCTTGGGAGGGAACTATGGCTACACCTTC	CASSLGGNYGYTF
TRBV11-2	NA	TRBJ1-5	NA	TGTGCCAGCAGCTCCGACAGTCTAGGTCAGCCCCAGCATTTT	CASSSDSLGQPQHF
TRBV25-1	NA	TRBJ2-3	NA	TGTGCCAGCAGTGATAGAGGAGATACGCAGTATTTT	CASSDRGDTQYF
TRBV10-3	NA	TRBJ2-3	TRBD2	TGTGCCATCACTCTAGCGGCGCACACAGATACGCAGTATTTT	CAITLAAHTDTQYF
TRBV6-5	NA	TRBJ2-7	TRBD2	TGTGCCAGCAGTTACGATGCGGGAGGGCCTAACGAGCAGTACTTC	CASSYDAGGPNEQYF
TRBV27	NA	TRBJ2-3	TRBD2	TGTGCCAGCAGTTTTAGCGGGAGTCCCGATACGCAGTATTTT	CASSFSGSPDTQYF
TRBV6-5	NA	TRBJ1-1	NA	TGTGCCAGCAGTTACGATCGACGGTACACTGAAGCTTTCTTT	CASSYDRRYTEAFF
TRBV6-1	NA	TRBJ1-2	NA	TGTGCCAGCAGTGAACCCGACTATGGCTACACCTTC	CASSEPDYGYTF